Below, one T cell receptor beta chain is given with its context. The sample is drawn from a study of shared clonotypes between healthy human individuals. Amplification in unsorted PBMC replicate PCRs started from roughly 330 ng DNA, which equals approximately 28,000 T cell genomes. Unsorted PBMC DNA went through sequencing on ten immunoSEQ deep assay plates. Original analysis: Filtering was not the same, since immunoSEQ gave junction-only sequences without quality scores. Clones were read by immunoSEQ multiplex PCR, and TCRdb kept only the in-frame ones, dropping some. V and J calls and clone size are as listed in that table; D and trimming were resolved from the DNA. This table holds about 490,000 clones, less than 80% found once. Per the germline V gene, CDR1 is MGHRA and CDR2 is YSYEKL. The CDR3 totals 15 residues. V lost 4 bases and J 1 base, leaving 13 bases between the germline ends.

The sample taken for sequencing was PBMCs. The TCR was taken from a woman aged 40 to 55 in good health. Some clones in this sample may be carry-over from other donors' samples. The chain links TRBV4-1 to TRBJ2-5; perhaps D is TRBD1 or TRBD2 (5 bases each). This CDR3 reads CASSRTGRPQETQYF. In nucleotides, the CDR3 is TGCGCCAGCAGCCGAACGGGACGGCCCCAAGAGACCCAGTACTTC.